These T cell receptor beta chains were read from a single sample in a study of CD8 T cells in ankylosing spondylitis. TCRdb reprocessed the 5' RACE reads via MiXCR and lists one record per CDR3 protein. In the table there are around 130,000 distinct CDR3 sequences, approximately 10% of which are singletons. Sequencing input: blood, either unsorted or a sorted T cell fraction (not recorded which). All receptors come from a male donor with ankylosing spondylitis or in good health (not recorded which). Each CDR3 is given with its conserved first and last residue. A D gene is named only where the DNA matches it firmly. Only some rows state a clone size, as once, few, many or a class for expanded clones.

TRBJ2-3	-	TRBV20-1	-	TGCAGTGCTAGAGATCCCGGAGGACGGACAGATACGCAGTATTTT	CSARDPGGRTDTQYF
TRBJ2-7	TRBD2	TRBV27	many	TGTGCCAGCAGTTTCTCCGTCGGGACTAGCGGGAGTGGCGAGCAGTACTTC	CASSFSVGTSGSGEQYF
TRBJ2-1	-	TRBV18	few	TGTGCCAGCTCGTCACCTGGACTCGAACAAAATGAGCAGTTCTTC	CASSSPGLEQNEQFF
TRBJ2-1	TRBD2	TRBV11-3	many	TGTGCCAGCAGCTCCGGGACTAGCGAGTACAATGAGCAGTTCTTC	CASSSGTSEYNEQFF
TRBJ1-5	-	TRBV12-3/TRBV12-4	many	TGTGCCAGCTGCGGGAGCAATCAGCCCCAGCATTTT	CASCGSNQPQHF
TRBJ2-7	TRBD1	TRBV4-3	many	TGCGCCAGCAGCGAAGTCTATGGACAGGGGTACGAGCAGTACTTC	CASSEVYGQGYEQYF
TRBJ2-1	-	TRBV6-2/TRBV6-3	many	TGTGCCAGCAAAACGGGGCAATGGGGGGAGAATGAGCAGTTCTTC	CASKTGQWGENEQFF
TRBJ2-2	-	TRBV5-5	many	TGTGCCAGCAGCTTGGATTTTGGGATTTACGGGGAGCTGTTTTTT	CASSLDFGIYGELFF
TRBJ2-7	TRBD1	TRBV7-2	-	TGTGCCAGCAGCCCGACAGGGGGCATCTCCGAGCAGTACTTC	CASSPTGGISEQYF
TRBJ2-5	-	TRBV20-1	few	TGCAGTGCTAGAGGTCCGGTCCAAGGGGAGACCCAGTACTTC	CSARGPVQGETQYF
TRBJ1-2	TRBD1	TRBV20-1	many	TGCAGTGCCACAGCGGGGACAGGGGACGGCTACACCTTC	CSATAGTGDGYTF
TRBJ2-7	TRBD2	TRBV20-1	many	TGCAGTGCTAGATATATAGCGGGAGGGACCTACGAGCAGTACTTC	CSARYIAGGTYEQYF
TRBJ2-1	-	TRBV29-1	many	TGCAGCGTTGAATTCGGGAGTGGGTACAATGAGCAGTTCTTC	CSVEFGSGYNEQFF
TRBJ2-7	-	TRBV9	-	TGTGCCAGCAGCGTAGCAAACGGACTACCCAGCTCCTACGAGCAGTACTTC	CASSVANGLPSSYEQYF
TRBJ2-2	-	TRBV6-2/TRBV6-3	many	TGTGCCAGCAGTGGAGTTAACACCGGGGAGCTGTTTTTT	CASSGVNTGELFF
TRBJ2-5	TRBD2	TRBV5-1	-	TGCGCCAGCAGCTTGTGGCCTGCACTAGCGGGAGAGACCCAGTACTTC	CASSLWPALAGETQYF
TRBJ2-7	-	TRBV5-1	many	TGCGCCAGCAGCATGAACGCAGGTTCCTCCCGATACGAGCAGTACTTC	CASSMNAGSSRYEQYF
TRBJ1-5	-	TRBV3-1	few	TGTGCCAGCAGCCAGAGTGGGTTGAATCAGCCCCAGCATTTT	CASSQSGLNQPQHF
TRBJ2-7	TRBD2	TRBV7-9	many	TGTGCCAGCAGCTCCTCGGACGGACTAGCGGGGATCTACGAGCAGTACTTC	CASSSSDGLAGIYEQYF
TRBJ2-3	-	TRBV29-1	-	TGCAGCGTCACTACTTCCACCGTCAGCACAGATACGCAGTATTTT	CSVTTSTVSTDTQYF
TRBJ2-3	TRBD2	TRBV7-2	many	TGTGCCAGCAGCCTTACAAATAGCGGGAGATCCACAGATACGCAGTATTTT	CASSLTNSGRSTDTQYF
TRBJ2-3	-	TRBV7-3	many	TGTGCCAGCAGCGTCAGCGGACTAACAGATACGCAGTATTTT	CASSVSGLTDTQYF
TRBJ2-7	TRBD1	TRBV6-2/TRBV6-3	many	TGTGCCAGCAGTACCCATTTTTCAGGGGGAGCCTACGAGCAGTACTTC	CASSTHFSGGAYEQYF
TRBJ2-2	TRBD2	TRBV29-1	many	TGCAGCGTGGGGGGGTTAGCCGCCACCGGGGAGCTGTTTTTT	CSVGGLAATGELFF
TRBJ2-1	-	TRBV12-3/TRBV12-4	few	TGTGCCAGCAGTTTAGACAGTATCAATGAGCAGTTCTTC	CASSLDSINEQFF
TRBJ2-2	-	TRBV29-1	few	TGCGCCTCGATCGGGACCGGGGAGCTGTTTTTT	CASIGTGELFF